One sample yielded the 23 T cell receptor beta chains listed below, sequenced in a study of beta chain features in type 1 diabetes. Notes on the study in general: All four CD4+ subsets of Type 1 diabetes patients contained TCRB CDR3s that were moderately but significantly shorter.

Sequenced material consisted of expressed TCRB transcripts (all of the isolated RNA was reverse transcribed). The table came from immunoSEQ multiplex PCR; TCRdb's copy has only in-frame clones and leaves some out. Found here are roughly 230,000 clones, approximately 10% of them singletons; the top ten hold about 0.018%. Their antigens are not known. Sequenced sample: naive CD4+ T cells from blood. Receptors originate from a man aged 25 to 40 with type 1 diabetes.

The table lists this clone with a few counts. The gene calls are TRBV7-2 and TRBJ2-7; 9 nucleotides line up with TRBD1. This CDR3 is built from 14 residues. CDR1 and CDR2 (germline): SGHTA, FQGNSA. V shed 3 bases and J 2 bases; nucleotides not matched to a gene: 2. In DNA, the CDR3 is TGTGCCAGCAGCTTCGGGACAGGGCCCTACGAGCAGTACTTC. Protein: CASSFGTGPYEQYF. The entire variable domain, with the rest obtained from reference TRBV7-2 and TRBJ2-7, is as follows: GAGVSQSPSNKVTEKGKDVELRCDPISGHTALYWYRQSLGQGLEFLIYFQGNSAPDKSGLPSDRFSAERTGGSVSTLTIQRTQQEDSAVYLCASSFGTGPYEQYFGPGTRLTVT.

This clone was seen only a few times. The chain has TRBV29-1 and TRBJ2-5; TRBD1 might be the D (6 bases). Germline V gene data show CDR1 as SQVTM and CDR2 as ANQGSEA. The ends were cut back, 5 bases at V and 4 bases at J, with 14 bases in the middle. The CDR3 has 13 amino acids. The CDR3: CSVTGTLTETQYF. DNA of the CDR3: TGCAGCGTTACAGGGACCTTGACAGAGACCCAGTACTTC.

This clone occurred a few times. The gene calls are TRBV6-5 and TRBJ2-5; possibly TRBD2 for D (6 bases). The CDR3 totals 15 residues. From germline, CDR1 is MNHEY and CDR2 SVGAGI. Trimming took off 0 bases at V and 4 bases at J, with 12 bases between the two ends. CDR3 nucleotides: TGTGCCAGCAGTTACTCTGGGGGGACGGGAGAGACCCAGTACTTC. Amino acid sequence: CASSYSGGTGETQYF.

The V call is TRBV10-3, the J call TRBJ2-5; possibly TRBD1 for D (5 bases). V lost 10 bases, J lost 4 bases, and 10 bases lay in between. The length of the CDR3 is 11 residues. Germline V CDR1 and CDR2: ENHRY, SYGVKD. This chain's CDR3 is CATIRGETQYF. The CDR3 bases are TGTGCCACCATAAGGGGAGAGACCCAGTACTTC.

The chain joins TRBV6-6 to TRBJ2-3; maybe TRBD1 (6 bases). The CDR3 has 15 residues. Germline CDR1 is MNHNY and CDR2 is SVGAGI (reference sequence). The V and J ends lost 6 bases and 3 bases respectively, with 16 bases between them. In nucleotides, the CDR3 is TGTGCCAGCAGCGAACAGGGACGGGTAACAGATACGCAGTATTTT. Translating gives CASSEQGRVTDTQYF.

This clone was picked up a small number of times. This chain uses TRBV7-2 with TRBJ2-7; 10 bases match TRBD1. The germline V gene has CDR1 SGHTA and CDR2 FQGNSA. The CDR3 has 14 amino acids. V shed 5 bases, J shed 2 bases, and the junction held 3 bases outside the gene matches. CDR3 DNA sequence: TGTGCCAGCAGCATAGACAGGGGGCCCTACGAGCAGTACTTC. Translation: CASSIDRGPYEQYF.

This clone was picked up a small number of times. The V call is TRBV30, the J call TRBJ2-7; TRBD2 is a possible D gene (5 bases). Trimming removed 3 bases at V and 3 bases at J, with 12 bases between. Germline V gives CDR1 GTSNPN, CDR2 SVGIG (reference sequence). There are 13 residues in the CDR3. CDR3 nucleotides: TGTGCCTGGAGAGGCCTAGCCTACTACGAGCAGTACTTC. Protein product: CAWRGLAYYEQYF.

The chain combines TRBV4-1 with TRBJ2-3, with a possible D match to TRBD1 (5 bases). Looked up from germline, CDR1 is MGHRA and CDR2 is YSYEKL. V dropped 4 bases and J dropped 6 bases, with 11 bases sitting between them. This CDR3 comprises 13 residues. For the CDR3, the DNA is TGCGCCAGCAGCCGAGACTCAGGGGATACGCAGTATTTT. As protein: CASSRDSGDTQYF.

This chain connects TRBV14 to TRBJ1-2, with 7 bases matching TRBD1. The CDR3 extends over 13 amino acids. V was pared by 5 bases and J by 4 bases, with 4 bases of the junction left unmatched. Germline V gene lookup returns CDR1 SGHDN and CDR2 FVKESK. The CDR3 is CASSWDRAYGYTF. In DNA form, the CDR3 reads TGTGCCAGCAGCTGGGACAGAGCCTATGGCTACACCTTC. The full variable domain, its missing parts supplied by reference TRBV14 and TRBJ1-2, is EAGVTQFPSHSVIEKGQTVTLRCDPISGHDNLYWYRRVMGKEIKFLLHFVKESKQDESGMPNNRFLAERTGGTYSTLKVQPAELEDSGVYFCASSWDRAYGYTFGSGTRLTVV.

This clone was observed a handful of times. V and J are TRBV5-1 and TRBJ2-3; 9 nucleotides match TRBD2. The J segment lost 2 bases and the V segment lost 6 bases, leaving 4 bases of the junction unmatched. CDR1 SGHRS and CDR2 YFSETQ come from the germline V gene. The CDR3 runs to 14 residues. The CDR3 nucleotides are TGCGCCAGCACGGGACTAGCCAACACAGATACGCAGTATTTT. This codes for CASTGLANTDTQYF.

This chain links TRBV2 with TRBJ2-7; maybe TRBD1 (7 bases). The CDR3 sequence is 13 residues long. CDR1 SNHLY and CDR2 FYNNEI come from the germline V gene. Trimming removed 3 bases at V and 10 bases at J, with 16 bases between. The CDR3 nucleotides are TGTGCCAGCAGTGATACGGGGGACAGTACCCAGTACTTC. Translating gives CASSDTGDSTQYF.

The rearrangement links TRBV25-1 to TRBJ2-7, with TRBD1 identical over 9 bases. The CDR3 is 14 residues long. CDR1 and CDR2 from the germline V gene are MGHDK and SYGVNS. V shed 6 bases, J shed 6 bases, and the junction held 9 bases outside the gene matches. The CDR3 DNA follows: TGTGCCAGCAGGAGGACAGGGGACATCGGCGAGCAGTACTTC. Its translation is CASRRTGDIGEQYF.

This clone was observed a few times. The V call is TRBV11-2, the J call TRBJ2-1; TRBD2 matches 8 bases. Trimming at V came to 6 bases and at J to 9 bases, leaving 13 bases not matched to a gene. CDR3 length: 15 residues. Germline V gene sequence: CDR1 SGHAT, CDR2 FQNNGV. This chain's CDR3 is CASSQPGTRGGEQFF. The CDR3 bases are TGTGCCAGCAGTCAACCCGGGACTAGAGGTGGTGAGCAGTTCTTC.

The rearrangement links TRBV29-1 to TRBJ1-5, with 7 nucleotides matching TRBD1. Trimming took 4 bases from V and 4 from J; bases not matched to a gene: 7. The CDR3 spans 14 residues. Germline V CDR1 and CDR2: SQVTM, ANQGSEA. The CDR3 protein is CSVGGPRGNQPQHF. The CDR3 DNA reads TGCAGCGTTGGGGGTCCCAGGGGGAATCAGCCCCAGCATTTT.

This clone was observed once. V gene TRBV9 combines with J gene TRBJ2-1; TRBD2 agrees at 13 bases. V gave up 0 bases and J gave up 11 bases; unmatched junction bases: 17. Looked up from germline, CDR1 is SGDLS and CDR2 is YYNGEE. CDR3 length: 19 residues. This CDR3 reads CASSVAAGGGLAGDDKQFF. CDR3 DNA sequence: TGTGCCAGCAGCGTAGCTGCGGGCGGCGGACTAGCGGGGGACGATAAGCAGTTCTTC.

This chain joins TRBV30 and TRBJ2-2, with a weak D call TRBD2 (5 bases). Between the trimmed V and J ends, which lost 2 bases and 4 bases, there was a span of 14 bases. CDR3 length: 15 amino acids. Germline values: CDR1 GTSNPN, CDR2 SVGIG (reference sequence). The CDR3 DNA is TGTGCCTGGAGTCTCACCGGGATCCCCACCGGGGAGCTGTTTTTT. The encoded protein is CAWSLTGIPTGELFF.

The V gene is TRBV15, the J gene TRBJ1-6; D perhaps matches TRBD1 (5 bases). This CDR3 has 17 residues. Trimming took 0 bases from V and 9 from J, leaving 18 bases between them. CDR1 LNHNV and CDR2 YYDKDF come from the germline V gene (reference sequence). The CDR3 loop is CATSRDSPGGGGSPLHF. The CDR3 DNA sequence: TGTGCCACCAGCAGAGATTCCCCGGGGGGGGGTGGTTCACCCCTCCACTTT.

This clone was detected a few times. The chain links TRBV15 to TRBJ1-2, with 11 bases fitting TRBD1. The CDR3 sequence is 15 residues long. The germline V gene encodes CDR1 LNHNV and CDR2 YYDKDF (reference sequence). V shed 3 bases and J 6 bases; nucleotides not matched to a gene: 6. The CDR3 region has the DNA TGTGCCACCAGCAGCTCCGGGACAGGGGGAAATGGCTACACCTTC. The encoded protein is CATSSSGTGGNGYTF.

V is TRBV4-2 and J is TRBJ2-1; 8 bases are a match to TRBD2. V was clipped by 2 bases and J by 10 bases; unmatched bases: 4. CDR3 length: 13 amino acids. Germline CDR1 and CDR2: LGHNA and YNFKEQ. For the CDR3, the DNA is TGTGCCAGCAGCCAAACTAGCGGCTACGAGCAGTTCTTC. Encoded protein: CASSQTSGYEQFF.

The rearrangement links TRBV2 to TRBJ1-2; 8 bases align to TRBD1. V shed 6 bases and J 2 bases; nucleotides not matched to a gene: 8. The CDR3 consists of 15 residues. The germline gives CDR1 SNHLY, CDR2 FYNNEI. CDR3 protein: CASSATWTGNYGYTF. CDR3 nucleotides: TGTGCCAGCAGCGCTACCTGGACAGGGAACTATGGCTACACCTTC.

This clone occurred a few times. V and J are TRBV9 and TRBJ2-1, with D perhaps TRBD1 (6 bases). Germline V CDR1 and CDR2: SGDLS, YYNGEE. V was shortened by 0 bases and J by 3 bases, with 7 bases between the two germline ends. The CDR3 runs 14 residues. In nucleotides, the CDR3 is TGTGCCAGCAGCGTAGGACAGGACTACAATGAGCAGTTCTTC. The encoded protein is CASSVGQDYNEQFF.

V gene TRBV29-1 combines with J gene TRBJ2-2, with 7 bases that match TRBD2. The CDR3 has 14 residues. After removal of 6 bases from V and 4 bases from J, the junction contained 8 bases not matched to a gene. Germline V gene data show CDR1 as SQVTM and CDR2 as ANQGSEA. The CDR3: CSVRGDSGTGELFF. The CDR3, as DNA: TGCAGCGTCCGGGGGGATTCGGGCACCGGGGAGCTGTTTTTT.

The chain is built from TRBV6-1 and TRBJ2-1, with 8 bases identical to TRBD1. CDR1 is MNHNS and CDR2 is SASEGT in the germline V gene. The CDR3 has 16 residues. V trimming: 2 bases; J trimming: 4 bases; junction bases outside the gene matches: 7. This chain's CDR3 is CASSEPGQEIYNEQFF. CDR3 nucleotides: TGTGCCAGCAGTGAACCGGGACAGGAAATTTACAATGAGCAGTTCTTC.